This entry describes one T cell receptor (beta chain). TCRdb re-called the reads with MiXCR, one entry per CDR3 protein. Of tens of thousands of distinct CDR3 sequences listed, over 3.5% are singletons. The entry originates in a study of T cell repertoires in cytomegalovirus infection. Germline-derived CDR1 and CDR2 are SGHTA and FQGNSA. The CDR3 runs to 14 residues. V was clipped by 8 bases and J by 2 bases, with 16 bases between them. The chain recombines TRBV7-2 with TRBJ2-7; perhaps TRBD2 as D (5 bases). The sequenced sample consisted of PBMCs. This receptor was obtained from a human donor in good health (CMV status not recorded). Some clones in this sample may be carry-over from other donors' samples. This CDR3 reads CASRQAAGPYEQYF. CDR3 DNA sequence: TGTGCCAGCCGTCAAGCGGCGGGTCCCTACGAGCAGTACTTC.